The 12 T cell receptor beta chains below were found in one sample sequenced in a study of CD8 T cells in ankylosing spondylitis. One entry per CDR3 protein results from TCRdb running MiXCR on the 5' RACE reads. Here the sample spans 150,000 to 200,000 distinct CDR3 sequences, more than 10% being singletons. The specimen sequenced was blood, either unsorted or a sorted T cell fraction (not recorded which). These receptors were taken from a male donor with ankylosing spondylitis or in good health (not recorded which).

This rearrangement joins TRBV10-2 to TRBJ2-7; the match to TRBD1 covers 10 bases. There are 14 residues in the CDR3. V was clipped by 7 bases and J by 1 base; unmatched bases: 4. Per germline, CDR1 WSHSY and CDR2 SAAADI. DNA for the CDR3: TGCGCCAGCACCCCGGGACAGGGGTCCTACGAGCAGTACTTC. Translated: CASTPGQGSYEQYF.

V gene TRBV5-4 combines with J gene TRBJ2-7, with D unclear. Trimming removed 5 bases at V and 0 bases at J, with 12 bases between. CDR3 length equals 14 residues. CDR1 SGHNT and CDR2 YYREEE come from the germline V gene (reference sequence). CDR3 in amino acids: CASREDFPSYEQYF. The CDR3 coding sequence is TGTGCCAGCAGGGAAGACTTTCCCTCCTACGAGCAGTACTTC.

This clonotype was seen only a few times. The chain carries TRBV6-5 and TRBJ2-1, with 8 bases aligning to TRBD1. Trimming removed 0 bases from V and 5 bases from J; junction bases left unmatched: 6. Germline values: CDR1 MNHEY, CDR2 SVGAGI. The CDR3 runs 16 residues. CDR3 in DNA: TGTGCCAGCAGTTACTCGGAAGGACAGGGTGACAATGAGCAGTTCTTC. Translation: CASSYSEGQGDNEQFF.

This clonotype was found many times. The chain combines TRBV24-1 with TRBJ2-1; 8 nucleotides line up with TRBD2. The germline V gene has CDR1 KGHDR and CDR2 SFDVKD. With V trimmed by 0 bases and J by 13 bases, 4 bases remained unmatched. The CDR3 is 13 residues long. The CDR3 is CATSDLASGGQFF. The CDR3, as DNA: TGTGCCACCAGTGATTTGGCCAGCGGGGGACAGTTCTTC.

There are a few counts of this clonotype. The rearrangement joins TRBV10-3 to TRBJ2-3, with D possibly being TRBD1 (5 bases). V lost 8 bases to trimming and J lost 0 bases, with 12 bases between them. CDR3 length: 14 amino acids. The germline V gene encodes CDR1 ENHRY and CDR2 SYGVKD. DNA of the CDR3: TGTGCCATCCAGACAGCATCTAGCACAGATACGCAGTATTTT. It encodes CAIQTASSTDTQYF.

This clonotype is a singleton in its sample. The chain carries TRBV3-1 and TRBJ1-2; maybe TRBD1 (6 bases). Per germline, CDR1 LGHDT and CDR2 YNNKEL (reference sequence). This CDR3 is built from 12 residues. The V and J ends lost 1 base and 8 bases respectively, with 8 bases between them. The chain's CDR3 is CASSQAGVGYTF. Written as DNA, the CDR3 is TGTGCCAGCAGCCAAGCAGGGGTCGGCTACACCTTC.

This clonotype was found many times. V and J are TRBV4-1 and TRBJ2-1; 9 nucleotides match TRBD2. J lost 4 bases, V lost 0 bases, and 10 bases had no gene match. The V gene's germline CDR1 is MGHRA and CDR2 YSYEKL. CDR3 length: 18 residues. CDR3 DNA sequence: TGCGCCAGCAGCCAAGAATGGCGAGCTAGCGGGGTTTACAATGAGCAGTTCTTC. It specifies CASSQEWRASGVYNEQFF.

The chain has TRBV7-9 and TRBJ2-1; D may be TRBD1 or TRBD2 (5 bases each). The CDR3 sequence is 14 residues long. The V gene lost 4 bases and the J gene lost 7 bases, with 14 bases spanning the gap. CDR1 SEHNR and CDR2 FQNEAQ come from the germline V gene (reference sequence). Here the CDR3 DNA reads TGTGCCAGCAGCTCCGGGGCTAGCTTTAATGAGCAGTTCTTC. It is translated as CASSSGASFNEQFF.

The chain links TRBV12-3 or TRBV12-4 to TRBJ2-3, with D unresolved. This CDR3 spans 14 amino acids. V dropped 3 bases and J dropped 0 bases, with 7 bases sitting between them. CDR3: CASSLEISTDTQYF. CDR3 nucleotides: TGTGCCAGCAGTTTGGAAATTAGCACAGATACGCAGTATTTT.

The sample holds a few counts of this clonotype. The chain recombines TRBV5-1 with TRBJ2-7; 9 nucleotides line up with TRBD1. V was clipped by 4 bases and J by 3 bases; unmatched bases: 11. This CDR3 has 16 amino acids. CDR1 SGHRS and CDR2 YFSETQ come from the germline V gene. Here the CDR3 DNA reads TGCGCCAGCAGCCTAGACCGGGACAGGGAATTCTACGAGCAGTACTTC. Its protein product is CASSLDRDREFYEQYF.

In its sample, this clonotype was seen a few times. This chain connects TRBV20-1 to TRBJ2-7; perhaps TRBD2 as D (7 bases). The CDR3 has 17 amino acids. The V end was cut by 0 bases, the J end by 4 bases, with 22 bases between. Germline V CDR1 and CDR2: DFQATT, SNEGSKA (reference sequence). The CDR3 nucleotides are TGCAGTGCTAGAGATATGCGAGGGGGGGCCGATCCTTACGAGCAGTACTTC. This encodes CSARDMRGGADPYEQYF.

The rearrangement joins TRBV12-2 to TRBJ1-4; no check of the table's D call, TRBD1, against the DNA was made. TRBV12-2 is described as a pseudogene. The CDR3 spans 15 residues. CDR3 sequence (DNA): TGTGCAAGTCGCCCAACGGGGGAAAGGGATGAAAAACTGTTTTTT. Its translation is CASRPTGERDEKLFF.